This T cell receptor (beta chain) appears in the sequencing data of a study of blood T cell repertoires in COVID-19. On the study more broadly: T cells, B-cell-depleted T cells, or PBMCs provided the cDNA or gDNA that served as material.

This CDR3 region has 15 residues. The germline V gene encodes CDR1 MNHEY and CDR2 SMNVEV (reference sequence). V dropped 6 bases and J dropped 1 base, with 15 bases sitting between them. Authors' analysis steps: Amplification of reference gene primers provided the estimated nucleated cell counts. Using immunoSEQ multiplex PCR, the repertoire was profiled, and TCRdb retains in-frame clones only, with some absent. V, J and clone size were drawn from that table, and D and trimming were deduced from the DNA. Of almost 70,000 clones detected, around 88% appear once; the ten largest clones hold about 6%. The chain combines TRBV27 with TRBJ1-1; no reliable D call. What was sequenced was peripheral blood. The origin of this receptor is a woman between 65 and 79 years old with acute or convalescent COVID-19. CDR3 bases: TGTGCCAGCAGCCTCGCGGCCCCTTCGAACACTGAAGCTTTCTTT. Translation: CASSLAAPSNTEAFF.